The 17 T cell receptor beta chains reported below all come from one sample, sequenced in a study of early T cells in non-severe SARS-CoV-2 infection. TCRdb fed the 5' RACE reads into MiXCR, producing one record per CDR3 protein. This table has 55,000 to 80,000 distinct CDR3 sequences, more than 7% appearing once. Here the sequenced sample was whole blood, taken at baseline. The receptors here all came from an adult who was a healthcare worker with PCR-confirmed SARS-CoV-2 infection or an uninfected control (not recorded which).

This clonotype was seen only a few times. The CDR3 here is CASSLRAPQSEQFF. The CDR3 DNA reads TGTGCCAGCAGCTTACGGGCCCCTCAAAGCGAGCAGTTCTTC. The chain couples TRBV11-2 to TRBJ2-1; unclear D gene. The CDR3 sequence is 14 residues long. Trimming shortened V by 2 bases and J by 10 bases, and 15 bases separated the two germline ends. Germline V CDR1 and CDR2: SGHAT, FQNNGV. Based on the CDR3 plus reference TRBV11-2 and TRBJ2-1, the full variable domain is EAGVAQSPRYKIIEKRQSVAFWCNPISGHATLYWYQQILGQGPKLLIQFQNNGVVDDSQLPKDRFSAERLKGVDSTLKIQPAKLEDSAVYLCASSLRAPQSEQFFGPGTRLTVL.

V and J are TRBV28 and TRBJ2-7; D is unclear. The CDR3 consists of 11 residues. Germline loops: CDR1 MDHEN, CDR2 SYDVKM. Trimming removed 4 bases at V and 7 bases at J, with 8 bases between. This chain's CDR3 is CASSSVREQYF. The DNA for the CDR3 is TGTGCCAGCAGTTCGGTGCGTGAGCAGTACTTC.

This clonotype was seen ten or more times. V usage is TRBV3-1 and J usage is TRBJ2-1; 12 bases are shared with TRBD2. The length of the CDR3 is 15 residues. Germline V gene lookup returns CDR1 LGHDT and CDR2 YNNKEL (reference sequence). V dropped 4 bases and J dropped 7; count of bases not matched to a gene: 5. CDR3 loop: CASSRLAGAVNEQFF. The DNA for the CDR3 is TGTGCCAGCAGCCGACTAGCGGGAGCCGTGAATGAGCAGTTCTTC.

J is TRBJ1-2 and V is TRBV9; D is perhaps TRBD1 (5 bases). Germline loops: CDR1 SGDLS, CDR2 YYNGEE. Trimming left V 4 bases short and J 1 base short, with 8 bases between. The CDR3 length is 13 residues. In DNA form, the CDR3 reads TGTGCCAGCAGCCCGGGGGATAACTATGGCTACACCTTC. Its translation: CASSPGDNYGYTF.

Ten or more counts support this clonotype. The chain employs TRBV7-3 and TRBJ2-1; D might be TRBD2 (6 bases). The CDR3 totals 15 residues. The ends were cut back, 5 bases at V and 0 bases at J, with 11 bases in the middle. From germline, CDR1 is SGHTA and CDR2 FQGTGA. CDR3 sequence reads: CASSVAASSYNEQFF. In DNA form, the CDR3 reads TGTGCCAGCAGCGTAGCGGCAAGCTCCTACAATGAGCAGTTCTTC.

This clonotype was seen at least ten times. The rearrangement joins TRBV20-1 to TRBJ2-1; no clear D gene. V was trimmed by 4 bases and J by 3 bases, leaving 7 bases between them. CDR1 DFQATT and CDR2 SNEGSKA come from the germline V gene (reference sequence). There are 12 residues in the CDR3. This CDR3 reads CSATLLYNEQFF. CDR3 DNA sequence: TGCAGTGCTACCCTCCTCTACAATGAGCAGTTCTTC.

In this sample, this clonotype turned up many times. The V call is TRBV6-6, the J call TRBJ1-2, with TRBD1 as a possible D gene (5 bases). CDR3 length equals 15 residues. The V and J ends lost 2 bases and 8 bases respectively, with 18 bases between them. Germline V gene lookup returns CDR1 MNHNY and CDR2 SVGAGI (reference sequence). The CDR3 sequence is CASSYGGAGKLGYTF. CDR3 DNA: TGTGCCAGCAGTTACGGAGGGGCAGGGAAGTTGGGCTACACCTTC.

This clonotype appeared many times. V usage is TRBV7-9 and J usage is TRBJ1-4; no clear D. The V end was cut by 1 base, the J end by 10 bases, with 10 bases between. The CDR3 is 13 amino acids. Germline CDR1 and CDR2: SEHNR and FQNEAQ (reference sequence). CDR3 residues: CASSLDRAPKLFF. The CDR3 nucleotides are TGTGCCAGCAGCTTAGATCGGGCTCCAAAACTGTTTTTT.

This clonotype has ten or more counts. The chain is built from TRBV2 and TRBJ2-7, with 15 bases fitting TRBD2. V shed 6 bases and J 3 bases; nucleotides not matched to a gene: 6. From germline, CDR1 is SNHLY and CDR2 FYNNEI. This CDR3 is built from 16 residues. The CDR3 loop reads CASSPGLAGGGYEQYF. Written as DNA, the CDR3 is TGTGCCAGCAGCCCCGGACTAGCGGGAGGGGGCTACGAGCAGTACTTC.

The chain links TRBV6-2 or TRBV6-3 to TRBJ1-1; 8 nucleotides align to TRBD1. With V trimmed by 1 base and J by 11 bases, 9 bases remained unmatched. CDR1 is MNHEY and CDR2 is SVGEGT in the germline V gene. The CDR3 has 14 amino acids. CDR3 coding DNA: TGTGCCAGCAGTTACTTCCCACAGGGGGGCAACGCTTTCTTT. Its protein product is CASSYFPQGGNAFF.

This clonotype was counted at least ten times. The J gene is TRBJ1-2, the V gene TRBV30, with 9 positions matching TRBD1. CDR1 is GTSNPN, CDR2 SVGIG, per germline (reference sequence). Trimming cost V 5 bases and J 4 bases; bases outside gene matches: 14. The CDR3 consists of 16 residues. The chain's CDR3 is CAWYRDRAAVGYGYTF. For the CDR3, the DNA is TGTGCCTGGTACCGGGACAGGGCGGCGGTAGGCTATGGCTACACCTTC.

This clonotype was seen at least ten times. This sequence joins TRBV7-6 and TRBJ2-3; D gene ambiguous. Germline V gives CDR1 SGHVS, CDR2 FNYEAQ. This CDR3 is 14 amino acids long. The V and J ends lost 4 bases and 2 bases respectively, with 10 bases between them. CDR3: CASSSRASTDTQYF. CDR3 DNA: TGTGCCAGCAGCTCTAGGGCCTCCACAGATACGCAGTATTTT. The whole variable domain, remainder taken from reference TRBV7-6 and TRBJ2-3, is GAGVSQSPRYKVTKRGQDVALRCDPISGHVSLYWYRQALGQGPEFLTYFNYEAQQDKSGLPNDRFSAERPEGSISTLTIQRTEQRDSAMYRCASSSRASTDTQYFGPGTRLTVL.

This clonotype was observed at least ten times. V usage is TRBV6-6 and J usage is TRBJ2-3; weak D call: TRBD1 (6 bases). The V end was cut by 8 bases, the J end by 0 bases, with 18 bases between. The CDR3 contains 16 residues. In germline, CDR1 is MNHNY, CDR2 SVGAGI (reference sequence). CDR3 coding DNA: TGTGCCAGCGCCCGACTTAGGACAGCTAGCACAGATACGCAGTATTTT. It yields the protein CASARLRTASTDTQYF.

The table lists this clonotype with a few counts. The junction departs from the called germline gene at one end, perhaps through a read error. This chain uses TRBV12-3 or TRBV12-4 with TRBJ1-2; D is perhaps TRBD1 (6 bases). The CDR3 runs to 13 residues. CDR3 sequence: CASRLGGPYGYTF. The CDR3 region has the DNA TGTGCCAGCAGATTAGGGGGGCCCTATGGCTACACCTTC.

The chain uses TRBV29-1 and TRBJ1-1; D not certain. The CDR3 has 8 residues. Germline V lookup: CDR1 SQVTM, CDR2 ANQGSEA. Trimming cost V 6 bases and J 11 bases, with 7 bases left between them. The CDR3 protein is CSVGWAFF. The CDR3 DNA reads TGCAGCGTGGGCTGGGCTTTCTTT.

The CDR3 nucleotides read TGTGCCAGCAGTACCGGACAGGGATATACTGAAGCTTTCTTT. Encoded protein: CASSTGQGYTEAFF. V is TRBV6-5 and J is TRBJ1-1; TRBD1 agrees at 8 bases. The CDR3 totals 14 residues. V lost 5 bases to trimming and J lost 5 bases; unmatched junction nucleotides: 7. The germline gives CDR1 MNHEY, CDR2 SVGAGI.

The V and J genes are TRBV20-1 and TRBJ1-2; D unclear. CDR1 and CDR2 from the germline V gene are DFQATT and SNEGSKA (reference sequence). The CDR3 totals 13 residues. V was clipped by 5 bases and J by 7 bases, with 17 bases between them. CDR3 region: CSASLLEDGGYTF. Here the CDR3 DNA reads TGCAGTGCTTCCCTTTTGGAGGACGGTGGCTACACCTTC.